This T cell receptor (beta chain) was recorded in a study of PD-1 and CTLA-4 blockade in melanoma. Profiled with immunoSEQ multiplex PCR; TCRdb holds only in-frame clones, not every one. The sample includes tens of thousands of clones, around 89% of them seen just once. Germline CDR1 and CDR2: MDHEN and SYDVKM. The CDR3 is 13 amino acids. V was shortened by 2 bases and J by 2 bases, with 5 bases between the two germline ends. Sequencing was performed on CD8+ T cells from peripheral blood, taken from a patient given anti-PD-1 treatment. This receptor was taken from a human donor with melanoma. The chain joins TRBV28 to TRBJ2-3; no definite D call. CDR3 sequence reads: CASSLLPTDTQYF. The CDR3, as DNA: TGTGCCAGCAGTTTACTTCCCACAGATACGCAGTATTTT.